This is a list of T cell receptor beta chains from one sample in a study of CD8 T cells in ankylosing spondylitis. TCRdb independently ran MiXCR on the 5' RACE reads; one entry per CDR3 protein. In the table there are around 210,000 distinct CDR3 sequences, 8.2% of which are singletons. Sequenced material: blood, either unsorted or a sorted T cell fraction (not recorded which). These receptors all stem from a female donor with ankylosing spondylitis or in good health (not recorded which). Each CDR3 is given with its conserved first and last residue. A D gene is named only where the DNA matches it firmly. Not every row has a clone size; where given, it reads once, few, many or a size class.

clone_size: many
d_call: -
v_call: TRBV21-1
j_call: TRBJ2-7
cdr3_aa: CASRQWALKSPYEQYF
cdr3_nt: TGTGCCAGCAGACAATGGGCCCTTAAGTCCCCCTACGAGCAGTACTTC

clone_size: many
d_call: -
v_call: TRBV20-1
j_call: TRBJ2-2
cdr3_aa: CSAPQTGDTGELFF
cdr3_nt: TGCAGTGCCCCCCAGACAGGAGACACCGGGGAGCTGTTTTTT

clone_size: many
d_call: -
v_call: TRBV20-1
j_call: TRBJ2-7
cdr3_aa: CSSFDGNSYEQYF
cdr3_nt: TGCAGCAGCTTTGACGGAAACTCCTACGAGCAGTACTTC

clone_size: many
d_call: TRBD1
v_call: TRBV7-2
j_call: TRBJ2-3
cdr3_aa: CASRPGQYTDTQYF
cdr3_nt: TGTGCCAGCCGACCGGGACAGTACACAGATACGCAGTATTTT

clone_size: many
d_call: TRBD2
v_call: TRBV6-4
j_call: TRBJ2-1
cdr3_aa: CASSVGSGGNEQFF
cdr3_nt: TGTGCCAGCAGTGTCGGGTCGGGGGGCAATGAGCAGTTCTTC

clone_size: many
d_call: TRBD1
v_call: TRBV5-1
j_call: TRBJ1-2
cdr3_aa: CASSLAGTGVDGYTF
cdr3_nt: TGCGCCAGCAGCTTGGCCGGGACAGGGGTGGATGGCTACACCTTC

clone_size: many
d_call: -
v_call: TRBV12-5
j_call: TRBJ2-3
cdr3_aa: CASGPTPDTQYF
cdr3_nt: TGTGCTAGTGGTCCTACCCCAGATACGCAGTATTTT

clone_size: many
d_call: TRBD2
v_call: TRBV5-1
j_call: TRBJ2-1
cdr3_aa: CASSSEPGLASYNEQFF
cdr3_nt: TGCGCCAGCAGCTCGGAACCGGGACTAGCGTCCTACAATGAGCAGTTCTTC

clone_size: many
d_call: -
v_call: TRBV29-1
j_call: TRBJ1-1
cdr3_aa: CSVARVMNTEAFF
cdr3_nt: TGCAGCGTGGCGAGGGTCATGAACACTGAAGCTTTCTTT

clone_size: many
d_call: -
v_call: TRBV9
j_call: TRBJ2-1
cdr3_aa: CASSVAAGNEQFF
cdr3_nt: TGTGCCAGCAGCGTAGCGGCAGGGAATGAGCAGTTCTTC

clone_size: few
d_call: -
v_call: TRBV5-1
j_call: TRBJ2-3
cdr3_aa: CASSLVREKDTQYF
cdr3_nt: TGCGCCAGCAGCTTGGTCAGGGAAAAAGATACGCAGTATTTT

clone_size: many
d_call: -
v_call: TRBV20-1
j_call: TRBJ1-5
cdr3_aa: CSAKQGPYSNQPQHF
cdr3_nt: TGCAGTGCCAAGCAGGGGCCGTATAGCAATCAGCCCCAGCATTTT

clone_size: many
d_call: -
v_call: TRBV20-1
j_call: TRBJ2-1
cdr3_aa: CSARNPTSWNEQFF
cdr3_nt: TGCAGTGCTAGAAACCCCACTTCTTGGAATGAGCAGTTCTTC

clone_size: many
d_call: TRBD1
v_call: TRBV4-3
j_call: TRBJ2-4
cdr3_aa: CASSQGTGGNIQYF
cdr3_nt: TGCGCCAGCAGCCAAGGGACAGGGGGGAACATTCAGTACTTC

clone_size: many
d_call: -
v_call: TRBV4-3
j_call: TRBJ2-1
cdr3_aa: CASSQDRGTLNNGQFF
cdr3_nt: TGCGCCAGCAGCCAAGATAGAGGGACTCTAAACAATGGGCAGTTCTTC

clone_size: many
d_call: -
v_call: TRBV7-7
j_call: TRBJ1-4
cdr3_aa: CPGEKLFF
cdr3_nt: TGTCCCGGAGAAAAACTGTTTTTT

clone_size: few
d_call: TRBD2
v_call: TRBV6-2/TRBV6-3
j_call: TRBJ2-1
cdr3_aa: CASSYSKVGLAGDHEQFF
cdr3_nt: TGTGCCAGCAGTTACTCGAAAGTAGGGCTAGCGGGAGACCATGAGCAGTTCTTC

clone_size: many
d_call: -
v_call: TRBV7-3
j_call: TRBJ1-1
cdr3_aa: CASSPSPPLQFSPEAFF
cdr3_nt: TGTGCCAGCAGCCCCTCCCCCCCTTTACAGTTTTCCCCTGAAGCTTTCTTT

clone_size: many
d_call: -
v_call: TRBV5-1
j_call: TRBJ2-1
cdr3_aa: CASRSGDEQFF
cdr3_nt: TGCGCCAGCAGATCCGGGGATGAGCAGTTCTTC

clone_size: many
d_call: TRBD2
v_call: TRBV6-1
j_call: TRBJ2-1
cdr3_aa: CASSTSTSANGDYNEQFF
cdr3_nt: TGTGCCAGCAGCACCTCAACTAGCGCCAACGGGGACTACAATGAGCAGTTCTTC

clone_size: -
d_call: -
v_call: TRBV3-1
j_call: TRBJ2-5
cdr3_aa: CASSQQGQETQYF
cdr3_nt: TGTGCCAGCAGTCAACAGGGACAAGAGACCCAGTACTTC

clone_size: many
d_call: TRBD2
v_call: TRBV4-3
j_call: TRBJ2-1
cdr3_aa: CASSHTGGVGNEQFF
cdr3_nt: TGCGCCAGCAGCCACACGGGGGGGGTGGGAAATGAGCAGTTCTTC

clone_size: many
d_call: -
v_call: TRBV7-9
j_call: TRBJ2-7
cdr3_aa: CASSPGISYEQYF
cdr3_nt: TGTGCCAGCAGCCCGGGGATCTCCTACGAGCAGTACTTC

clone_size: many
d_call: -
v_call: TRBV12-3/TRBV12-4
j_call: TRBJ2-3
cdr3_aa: CASSSDDAAQDTQYF
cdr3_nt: TGTGCCAGCAGTTCGGATGACGCTGCACAAGATACGCAGTATTTT

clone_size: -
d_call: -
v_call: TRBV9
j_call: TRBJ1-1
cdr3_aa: CASSVEADMNTEAFF
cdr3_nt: TGTGCCAGCAGCGTTGAGGCGGACATGAACACTGAAGCTTTCTTT

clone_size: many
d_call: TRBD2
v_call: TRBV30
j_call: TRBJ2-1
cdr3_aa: CAWSVQFGTSGSGEQFF
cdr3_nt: TGTGCCTGGAGTGTACAATTCGGGACTAGCGGGAGTGGTGAGCAGTTCTTC

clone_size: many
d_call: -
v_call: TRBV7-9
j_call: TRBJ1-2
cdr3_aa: CASSPMSGVNYGYTF
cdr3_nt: TGTGCCAGCAGCCCTATGTCGGGGGTAAACTATGGCTACACCTTC

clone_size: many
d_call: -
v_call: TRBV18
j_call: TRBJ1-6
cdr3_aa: CASSVSAGSPLHF
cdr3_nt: TGTGCCAGCTCAGTTTCCGCCGGCTCACCCCTCCACTTT

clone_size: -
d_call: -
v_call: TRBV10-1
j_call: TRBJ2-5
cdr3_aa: CASSESNLLRASQETQYF
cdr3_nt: TGCGCCAGCAGTGAGTCGAACCTCCTTCGGGCTTCCCAAGAGACCCAGTACTTC

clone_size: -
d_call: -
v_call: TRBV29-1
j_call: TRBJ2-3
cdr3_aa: CSVSELTSTDTQYF
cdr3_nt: TGCAGCGTTTCGGAGCTGACGAGCACAGATACGCAGTATTTT

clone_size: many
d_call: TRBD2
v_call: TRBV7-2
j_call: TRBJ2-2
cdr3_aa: CASSPSIAGNTGELFF
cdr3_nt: TGTGCCAGCAGCCCCTCGATAGCGGGAAACACCGGGGAGCTGTTTTTT

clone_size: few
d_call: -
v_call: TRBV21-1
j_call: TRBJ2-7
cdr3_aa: CASSPQGGASYEQYF
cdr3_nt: TGTGCCAGCAGCCCCCAGGGGGGGGCCTCCTACGAGCAGTACTTC

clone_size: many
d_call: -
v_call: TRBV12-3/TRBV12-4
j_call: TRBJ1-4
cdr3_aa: CASSSITETLGTNEKLFF
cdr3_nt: TGTGCCAGCAGTTCCATTACAGAAACCCTAGGGACTAATGAAAAACTGTTTTTT

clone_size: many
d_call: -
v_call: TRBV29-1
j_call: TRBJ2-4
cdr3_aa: CSAQLGNIQYF
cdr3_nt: TGCAGCGCCCAACTGGGGAACATTCAGTACTTC

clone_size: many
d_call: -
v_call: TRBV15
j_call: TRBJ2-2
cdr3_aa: CATSRLTLEAGELFF
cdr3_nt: TGTGCCACCAGCAGATTAACTCTGGAGGCCGGGGAGCTGTTTTTT

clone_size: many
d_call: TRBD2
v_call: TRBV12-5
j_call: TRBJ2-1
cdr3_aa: CASGLKTPGLGSYNEQFF
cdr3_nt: TGTGCTAGTGGTTTGAAAACCCCGGGACTAGGGTCCTACAATGAGCAGTTCTTC

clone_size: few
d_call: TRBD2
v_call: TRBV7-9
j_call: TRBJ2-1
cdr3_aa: CASSLGIRTAGDYEQFF
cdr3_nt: TGTGCCAGCAGCTTAGGTATCCGGACAGCGGGAGATTATGAGCAGTTCTTC

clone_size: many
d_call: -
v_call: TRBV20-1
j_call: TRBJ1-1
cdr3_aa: CSARDLTSFPEAFF
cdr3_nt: TGCAGTGCTAGAGACCTCACCTCCTTCCCTGAAGCTTTCTTT

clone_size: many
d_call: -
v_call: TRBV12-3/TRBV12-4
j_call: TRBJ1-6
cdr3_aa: CASSLRNSPLHF
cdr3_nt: TGTGCCAGCAGTTTAAGGAATTCACCCCTCCACTTT

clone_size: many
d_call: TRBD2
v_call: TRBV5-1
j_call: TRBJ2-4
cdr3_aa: CASRWLAGLAKNIQYF
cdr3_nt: TGCGCCAGCAGATGGCTAGCGGGGCTAGCCAAAAACATTCAGTACTTC

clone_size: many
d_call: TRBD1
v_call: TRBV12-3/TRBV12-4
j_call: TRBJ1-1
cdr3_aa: CASSIRDRVNTEAFF
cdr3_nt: TGTGCCAGCAGTATCCGGGACAGGGTGAACACTGAAGCTTTCTTT

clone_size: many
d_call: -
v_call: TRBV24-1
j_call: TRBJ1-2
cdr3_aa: CATSDPRTPNGANYGYTF
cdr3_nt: TGTGCCACCAGTGATCCCCGGACACCCAACGGAGCTAACTATGGCTACACCTTC

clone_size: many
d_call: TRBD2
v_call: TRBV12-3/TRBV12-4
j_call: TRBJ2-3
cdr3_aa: CASSRTSGRDTQYF
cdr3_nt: TGTGCCAGCAGTCGGACTAGCGGGAGAGATACGCAGTATTTT

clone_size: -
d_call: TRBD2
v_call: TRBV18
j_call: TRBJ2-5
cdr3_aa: CASGRTSGIVETQYF
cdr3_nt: TGTGCCAGCGGACGGACTAGCGGGATCGTGGAGACCCAGTACTTC

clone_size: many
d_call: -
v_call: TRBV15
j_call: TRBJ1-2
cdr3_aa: CATKHGASYGYTF
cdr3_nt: TGTGCCACCAAACACGGGGCAAGCTATGGCTACACCTTC

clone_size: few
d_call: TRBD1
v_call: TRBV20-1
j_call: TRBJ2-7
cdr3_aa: CSASVDRAEQYF
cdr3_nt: TGCAGTGCTAGCGTCGACAGGGCCGAGCAGTACTTC

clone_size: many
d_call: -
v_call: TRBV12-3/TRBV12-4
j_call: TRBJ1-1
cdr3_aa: CASSFGHTEAFF
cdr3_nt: TGTGCCAGCAGTTTTGGCCACACTGAAGCTTTCTTT

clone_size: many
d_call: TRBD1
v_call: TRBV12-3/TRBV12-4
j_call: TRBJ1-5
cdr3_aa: CASSLGGGGLQPQHF
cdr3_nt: TGTGCCAGCAGTTTGGGTGGAGGGGGCTTGCAGCCCCAGCATTTT

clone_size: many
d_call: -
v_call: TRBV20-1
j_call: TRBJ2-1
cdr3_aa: CSAPLAGGRPYNEQFF
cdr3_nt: TGCAGTGCTCCACTAGCTGGAGGAAGGCCCTACAATGAGCAGTTCTTC

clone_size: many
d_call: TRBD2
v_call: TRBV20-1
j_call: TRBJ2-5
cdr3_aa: CSARTPGLAGQETQYF
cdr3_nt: TGCAGTGCTAGAACACCGGGACTAGCGGGACAAGAGACCCAGTACTTC

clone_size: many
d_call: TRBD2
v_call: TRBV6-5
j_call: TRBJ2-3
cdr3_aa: CASATSADTQYF
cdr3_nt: TGTGCCAGCGCGACTAGCGCAGATACGCAGTATTTT

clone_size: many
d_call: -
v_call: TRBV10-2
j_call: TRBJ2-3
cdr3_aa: CAPYAGRTDTQYF
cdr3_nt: TGCGCCCCTTATGCGGGCCGCACAGATACGCAGTATTTT

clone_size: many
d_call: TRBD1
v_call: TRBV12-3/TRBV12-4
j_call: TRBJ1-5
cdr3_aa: CASSSHRGHQPQHF
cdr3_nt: TGTGCCAGCAGTTCTCACAGGGGTCATCAGCCCCAGCATTTT

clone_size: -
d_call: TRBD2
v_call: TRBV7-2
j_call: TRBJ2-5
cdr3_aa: CASSLGTSGRLQETQYF
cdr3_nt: TGTGCCAGCAGCTTAGGGACTAGCGGGAGGTTACAAGAGACCCAGTACTTC

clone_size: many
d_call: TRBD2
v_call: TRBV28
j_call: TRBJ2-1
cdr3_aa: CASNLAGAINEQFF
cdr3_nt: TGTGCCAGCAACTTAGCGGGAGCCATAAATGAGCAGTTCTTC